This TCR beta chain was recorded in a study of naive and memory T cell subsets. Study observations and caveats: In CD4 and CD8 cells, diversity dropped from naive through EMRA. Between naive and memory subsets, TCR abundance power law exponents differed. In naive cells, over 90% of TCR sequences were seen only once. Naive repertoires, especially CD8, held a few larger clonotypes, possibly memory cells re-expressing CD45RA.

CD8 T cells were positively selected from what remained after CD4 positive selection. As regards this clonotype: Its antigen is not identified.

Germline V gives CDR1 SGHVS, CDR2 FQNEAQ. V lost 2 bases and J 3 bases, leaving 10 bases between the germline ends. The CDR3 spans 15 residues. Both TRBC1 and TRBC2 were covered by a beta constant-region primer of two equimolar oligonucleotides. Four rounds of PCR amplified the ligated cDNA using nested alpha and beta constant-region primers plus SP2. TCRdb used MiXCR to reprocess the UMI-ligation and nested PCR reads, holding one entry per CDR3 protein. Here the sample spans 120,000 to 150,000 distinct CDR3 sequences, more than 15% being singletons. This rearrangement joins TRBV7-8 to TRBJ2-2, with D perhaps TRBD1 (5 bases). Source material: naive CD8+ T cells from blood. The receptor comes from a human donor in good health. CDR3 sequence reads: CASSLRGFDTGELFF. Written as DNA, the CDR3 is TGTGCCAGCAGCTTAAGGGGTTTCGACACCGGGGAGCTGTTTTTT.